This T cell receptor (beta chain) was retrieved from a study of T cell responses to AZD1222 COVID-19 vaccine. The method was immunoSEQ multiplex PCR; TCRdb's version includes in-frame clones alone and lacks a portion of them. Of about 74,000 clones detected, more than 85% appear once; the ten largest clones hold 8%. This clone was detected only once. From germline, CDR1 is GTSNPN and CDR2 SVGIG (reference sequence). The CDR3 consists of 14 residues. Germline trimming cut 5 bases from V and 8 bases from J; bases unmatched to any gene: 6. The sequence derives from an adult who received the AZD1222 COVID-19 vaccine. This specimen was peripheral blood, taken 28 days after the second AZD1222 dose. The V call is TRBV30, the J call TRBJ1-4, with 12 bases matching TRBD1. The CDR3: CAWAKGQGAEKLFF. The DNA of the CDR3 is TGTGCCTGGGCGAAGGGACAGGGGGCGGAAAAACTGTTTTTT.